This TCR beta chain emerged from a study of breast tumors, draining lymph nodes, adjacent tissues. Study-wide results and caveats: The data were judged consistent with most tumor T cells coming from lymph node and expanding in tumor. The lymph node origin of tumor T cells was framed as consistent with a hypothesis, not demonstrated. Tumors had less TCR diversity than lymph nodes, more than nontumor tissue.

TCRdb reanalysed the multiplex PCR reads using MiXCR and keeps one entry per CDR3 protein. Of roughly 130,000 distinct CDR3 sequences listed, nearly 20% are singletons. Samples came from axillary lymph nodes draining the breast cancer. This clonotype was seen at least ten times. Its target is unknown. Germline assignment: CDR1 DFQATT and CDR2 SNEGSKA (reference sequence). V was clipped by 0 bases and J by 6 bases, with 15 bases between them. The CDR3 runs to 15 residues. This chain connects TRBV20-1 to TRBJ1-5; D gene ambiguous. The sample consisted of axillary lymph node tissue. This clonotype was sampled from a female donor with breast cancer. Some clones in this sample may be carry-over from other donors' samples. The CDR3 sequence: CSARDPGGVVQPQHF. In DNA, the CDR3 is TGCAGTGCTAGAGATCCCGGTGGGGTCGTTCAGCCCCAGCATTTT.